These 22 T cell receptor beta chains were sequenced from one sample in a study of blood T cell repertoires in COVID-19. The table came from immunoSEQ multiplex PCR; TCRdb's copy has only in-frame clones and leaves some out. There are 100,000 or so clones in the sample; over 80% occur only once, and 15% to 20% lies in the top ten. Source material: peripheral blood. The receptors shown here come from a man aged 50 to 60 with acute or convalescent COVID-19.

J is TRBJ1-1 and V is TRBV15; D call uncertain. The ends were cut back, 1 base at V and 8 bases at J, with 11 bases in the middle. From germline, CDR1 is LNHNV and CDR2 YYDKDF (reference sequence). The CDR3 length is 13 residues. In nucleotides, the CDR3 is TGTGCCACCAGCAGAGCGTCGGGAATGGAAGCTTTCTTT. This translates into CATSRASGMEAFF.

The rearrangement uses TRBV23-1 and TRBJ1-2; TRBD1 matches 7 bases. TRBV23-1 is placed among ORFs of uncertain function. CDR3 size: 11 residues. This CDR3 reads CAWVGTEGYTF. CDR3 bases: TGCGCTTGGGTTGGGACAGAAGGCTACACCTTC.

The J gene is TRBJ1-4, the V gene TRBV9; 10 positions match TRBD1. The CDR3 length is 16 residues. The J segment lost 8 bases and the V segment lost 4 bases, leaving 11 bases of the junction unmatched. Germline-derived CDR1 and CDR2 are SGDLS and YYNGEE. The CDR3 protein is CASSPRQGQGREKLFF. For the CDR3, the DNA is TGTGCCAGCAGCCCGAGACAGGGACAGGGGAGGGAAAAACTGTTTTTT.

J is TRBJ2-7 and V is TRBV7-2; 10 nucleotides align to TRBD2. Losses at the gene ends were 1 base for V and 5 bases for J; bases not matched to a gene: 8. The CDR3 runs to 16 residues. Germline V gene data show CDR1 as SGHTA and CDR2 as FQGNSA. The CDR3 spells CASSLGLLAGAHEQYF. For the CDR3, the DNA is TGTGCCAGCAGCTTAGGCCTCCTAGCGGGGGCGCACGAGCAGTACTTC.

The chain uses TRBV19 and TRBJ1-5; tentative D call: TRBD1 (6 bases). Trimming pared 5 bases from V and 5 bases from J, leaving 10 bases between. Looked up from germline, CDR1 is LNHDA and CDR2 is SQIVND (reference sequence). The CDR3 is made up of 13 amino acids. The CDR3 reads CASSGDTYQPQHF. The DNA of the CDR3 is TGTGCCAGTAGTGGGGACACTTATCAGCCCCAGCATTTT.

The gene calls are TRBV5-1 and TRBJ2-2, with no clear D. V was clipped by 5 bases and J by 7 bases, with 21 bases between them. The CDR3 consists of 16 residues. Germline lookup yields CDR1 SGHRS and CDR2 YFSETQ. CDR3 DNA: TGCGCCAGCAGTTCAGTACCGTCGGTAGCTATCGGGGAGCTGTTTTTT. This codes for CASSSVPSVAIGELFF.

Written as DNA, the CDR3 is TGTGCCTGGAACCTAGCGGGGGGCACTGAAGCTTTCTTT. Protein: CAWNLAGGTEAFF. The chain recombines TRBV30 with TRBJ1-1; the D gene is possibly TRBD1 (5 bases). This CDR3 is built from 13 residues. Germline V gives CDR1 GTSNPN, CDR2 SVGIG (reference sequence). The ends were cut back, 4 bases at V and 4 bases at J, with 13 bases in the middle.

J is TRBJ1-2 and V is TRBV4-2, with 8 bases fitting TRBD1. With V trimmed by 3 bases and J by 8 bases, 5 bases remained unmatched. The V gene's germline CDR1 is LGHNA and CDR2 YNFKEQ. The CDR3 is 13 amino acids. CDR3 protein: CASSHQGAGGYTF. In nucleotides, the CDR3 is TGTGCCAGCAGCCACCAGGGGGCTGGGGGCTACACCTTC.

The rearrangement uses TRBV7-8 and TRBJ2-1, with 7 bases that match TRBD1. CDR3 size: 14 residues. Unmatched junction bases numbered 7, after V lost 3 bases and J lost 8 bases. Germline V gives CDR1 SGHVS, CDR2 FQNEAQ. CDR3: CASSFQTGSHEQFF. The CDR3 region has the DNA TGTGCCAGCAGCTTCCAGACAGGGTCGCATGAGCAGTTCTTC.

This CDR3 is CANSPGHRDYYEQYF. CDR3 in DNA: TGTGCTAATTCCCCGGGACACAGAGACTACTACGAGCAGTACTTC. The chain has TRBV12-5 and TRBJ2-7; TRBD1 might be the D (6 bases). The germline CDR1 and CDR2 sequences are LGHNT and FRNRAP. This CDR3 contains 15 residues. The V and J ends lost 10 bases and 3 bases respectively, with 22 bases between them.

The gene calls are TRBV7-8 and TRBJ1-6; TRBD1 is a possible D gene (6 bases). The CDR3 is 17 residues long. Germline V gene sequence: CDR1 SGHVS, CDR2 FQNEAQ. V lost 4 bases to trimming and J lost 2 bases, with 15 bases between them. Here the CDR3 DNA reads TGTGCCAGCAGCTCGGCAGGGGACAACCCCTATAATTCACCCCTCCACTTT. It is translated as CASSSAGDNPYNSPLHF.

This clone has a handful of counts. The rearrangement joins TRBV28 to TRBJ1-6; perhaps TRBD1 as D (6 bases). This CDR3 has 17 amino acids. Trimming left V 7 bases short and J 4 bases short, with 20 bases between. Germline loops: CDR1 MDHEN, CDR2 SYDVKM. CDR3 sequence: CASTMGDPRGYNSPLHF. For the CDR3, the DNA is TGTGCCAGCACGATGGGGGACCCAAGGGGGTATAATTCACCCCTCCACTTT.

The chain is built from TRBV21-1 and TRBJ1-2; the tabulated D call, TRBD1, remains unverified against the DNA. TRBV21-1 is shown as a pseudogene. The CDR3 totals 19 residues. In DNA, the CDR3 is TGTGCCAGCAGATCCATCACCGGGACAGGAGGCCAACCGCACTATGGCTACACCTTC. This codes for CASRSITGTGGQPHYGYTF.

This chain joins TRBV6-5 and TRBJ1-3; D perhaps matches TRBD1 (5 bases). Per the germline V gene, CDR1 is MNHEY and CDR2 is SVGAGI. The CDR3 has 16 residues. Trimming took 0 bases from V and 0 from J, leaving 9 bases between them. CDR3 sequence: CASSYSQGLSGNTIYF. In DNA form, the CDR3 reads TGTGCCAGCAGTTACTCTCAGGGCCTCTCTGGAAACACCATATATTTT.

V and J are TRBV2 and TRBJ1-2; 8 nucleotides match TRBD1. The V gene end was trimmed by 4 bases and the J gene end by 4 bases; junction bases not matched to a gene: 8. CDR3 length: 15 amino acids. Germline V lookup: CDR1 SNHLY, CDR2 FYNNEI. This CDR3 is CASSGALGQGYGYTF. The CDR3 DNA sequence: TGTGCCAGCAGTGGAGCGCTTGGACAGGGCTATGGCTACACCTTC. Looking up the rest from reference TRBV2 and TRBJ1-2 gives the full variable domain: EPEVTQTPSHQVTQMGQEVILRCVPISNHLYFYWYRQILGQKVEFLVSFYNNEISEKSEIFDDQFSVERPDGSNFTLKIRSTKLEDSAMYFCASSGALGQGYGYTFGSGTRLTVV.

This chain uses TRBV10-3 with TRBJ1-5; 11 bases fit TRBD1. The CDR3 totals 16 residues. The V and J ends lost 5 bases and 0 bases, in that order; junction bases with no gene match: 3. Germline V CDR1 and CDR2: ENHRY, SYGVKD. This CDR3 is CAISRDRGFSNQPQHF. The CDR3 nucleotides are TGTGCCATCAGTAGGGACAGGGGGTTTAGCAATCAGCCCCAGCATTTT.

The gene calls are TRBV5-6 and TRBJ2-1; D gene uncertain. Germline V gives CDR1 SGHDT, CDR2 YYEEEE. Trimming removed 2 bases from V and 7 bases from J, with 7 bases in between. This CDR3 has 12 residues. The CDR3: CASSFDGNEQFF. Written as DNA, the CDR3 is TGTGCCAGCAGCTTCGACGGGAATGAGCAGTTCTTC. The full variable domain, completed using reference TRBV5-6 and TRBJ2-1, is DAGVTQSPTHLIKTRGQQVTLRCSPKSGHDTVSWYQQALGQGPQFIFQYYEEEERQRGNFPDRFSGHQFPNYSSELNVNALLLGDSALYLCASSFDGNEQFFGPGTRLTVL.

This clone was observed a single time. This chain links TRBV12-3 or TRBV12-4 with TRBJ1-1, with a weak D call TRBD1 (5 bases). The CDR3 is 12 residues long. V dropped 5 bases and J dropped 10 bases, with 14 bases sitting between them. The CDR3 DNA reads TGTGCCAGCAGTCGGGGAGGGGTGGTAGCTTTCTTT. It specifies CASSRGGVVAFF.

V usage is TRBV13 and J usage is TRBJ1-1; D uncertain. Germline CDR1 and CDR2: PRHDT and FYEKMQ (reference sequence). The CDR3 length is 15 residues. V shed 0 bases and J shed 7 bases, with 15 bases lying between them. CDR3 region: CASSLGLGETSEAFF. CDR3 nucleotides: TGTGCCAGCAGCTTAGGCCTAGGAGAGACTAGTGAAGCTTTCTTT.

This clone came up once. V gene TRBV10-3 combines with J gene TRBJ1-6; 8 nucleotides agree with TRBD1. Germline V gene sequence: CDR1 ENHRY, CDR2 SYGVKD. The CDR3 spans 14 residues. Unmatched junction bases numbered 5, after V lost 11 bases and J lost 2 bases. CDR3 in amino acids: CASGTGAYNSPLHF. In DNA form, the CDR3 reads TGTGCCTCCGGGACAGGAGCCTATAATTCACCCCTCCACTTT.

The J gene is TRBJ1-6, the V gene TRBV28; perhaps TRBD1 as D (5 bases). V lost 5 bases and J lost 9, with 17 bases in between. Germline V gene data show CDR1 as MDHEN and CDR2 as SYDVKM. This CDR3 contains 15 residues. The CDR3 sequence is CASSISGGRGSPLHF. The CDR3 DNA sequence: TGTGCCAGCAGTATATCCGGGGGAAGGGGTTCACCCCTCCACTTT.

This clone was picked up a small number of times. CDR3: CASSSTGALSSYEQYF. CDR3 nucleotides: TGCGCCAGCAGTAGCACAGGGGCACTCTCCTCCTACGAGCAGTACTTC. The chain recombines TRBV4-1 with TRBJ2-7; TRBD1 agrees at 7 bases. V was clipped by 6 bases and J by 0 bases; unmatched bases: 11. The CDR3 has 16 amino acids. Looked up from germline, CDR1 is MGHRA and CDR2 is YSYEKL.